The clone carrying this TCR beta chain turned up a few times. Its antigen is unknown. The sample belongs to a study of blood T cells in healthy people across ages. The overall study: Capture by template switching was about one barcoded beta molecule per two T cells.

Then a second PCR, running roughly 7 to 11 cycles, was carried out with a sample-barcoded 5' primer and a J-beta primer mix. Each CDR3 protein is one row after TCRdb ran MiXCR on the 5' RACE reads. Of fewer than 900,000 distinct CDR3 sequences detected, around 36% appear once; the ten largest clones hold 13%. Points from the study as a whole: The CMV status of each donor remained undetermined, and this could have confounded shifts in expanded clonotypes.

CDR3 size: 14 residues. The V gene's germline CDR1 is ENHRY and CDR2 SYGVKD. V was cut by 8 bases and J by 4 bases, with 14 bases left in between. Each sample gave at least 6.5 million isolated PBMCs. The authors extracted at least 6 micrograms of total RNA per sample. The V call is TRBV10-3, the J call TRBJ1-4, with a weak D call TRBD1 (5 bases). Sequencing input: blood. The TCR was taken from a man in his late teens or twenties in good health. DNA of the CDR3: TGTGCCATCCAGGCGGGGGGTTATAATGAAAAACTGTTTTTT. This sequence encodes CAIQAGGYNEKLFF.